A single T cell receptor (beta chain) is shown here with its context. No antigen is known for it. Next came a second PCR, run for about 6 to 12 cycles, which used a sample-barcoded 5' primer along with a J-beta primer mix. TCRdb reprocessed the 5' RACE reads with MiXCR, giving one entry per CDR3 protein. Found here are about 1.6 million distinct CDR3 sequences, around 36% of them singletons; the top ten hold about 11%. The CDR3 is 13 residues long. CDR1 and CDR2 (germline): GTSNPN, SVGIG (reference sequence). V was shortened by 2 bases and J by 4 bases, with 9 bases between the two germline ends. This record belongs to a study of blood T cells in healthy people across ages. Regarding the study as a whole: From one million sequenced T cells, diversity estimates were lower bounds. Donor CMV status, an unknown factor, possibly confounded changes in expanded clonotypes. Across the age range, TCR beta diversity per million T cells fell in a roughly linear way. The study could not conclusively compare naive and antigen-experienced cells, given its unsorted PBMCs.

The V call is TRBV30, the J call TRBJ1-5, with D uncertain. The sequenced sample was blood. The clonotype was recovered from a woman in her thirties in good health. CDR3 amino acids: CAWSYRGNQPQHF. The CDR3 DNA reads as TGTGCCTGGAGTTACCGAGGTAATCAGCCCCAGCATTTT.